This T cell receptor beta chain was obtained from a study of blood T cell repertoires in COVID-19. This clone was counted once. Only in-frame clones appear in the TCRdb table, and some are missing; sequencing was by immunoSEQ multiplex PCR. The sample has hundreds of thousands of clones, roughly 91% seen once. The CDR3 has 14 amino acids. Germline V gives CDR1 MNHEY, CDR2 SMNVEV (reference sequence). Trimming took 8 bases from V and 0 from J, leaving 12 bases between them. Clinical history as reported by participants underpinned cohort assignment. The origin of this receptor is a woman in her fifties or sixties in a cohort exposed to, infected with or recovered from COVID-19 (not recorded which). Sequencing was carried out using PBMCs or T cells enriched from blood (not recorded which). The chain links TRBV27 to TRBJ2-3; a possible D gene is TRBD2 (6 bases). CDR3 amino acids: CASASGLSTDTQYF. CDR3 bases: TGTGCCAGCGCGAGCGGGTTGAGCACAGATACGCAGTATTTT.